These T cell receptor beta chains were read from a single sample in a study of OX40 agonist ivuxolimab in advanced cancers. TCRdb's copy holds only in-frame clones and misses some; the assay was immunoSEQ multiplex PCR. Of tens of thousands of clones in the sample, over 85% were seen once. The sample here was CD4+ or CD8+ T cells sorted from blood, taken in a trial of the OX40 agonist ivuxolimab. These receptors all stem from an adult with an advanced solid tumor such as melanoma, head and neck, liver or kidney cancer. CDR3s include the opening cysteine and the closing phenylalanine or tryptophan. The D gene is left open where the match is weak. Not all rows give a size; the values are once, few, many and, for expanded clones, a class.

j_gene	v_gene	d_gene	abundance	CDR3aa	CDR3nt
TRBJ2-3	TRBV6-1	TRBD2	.	CASSERMAGGADTQYF	TGTGCCAGCAGTGAGAGAATGGCGGGGGGTGCAGATACGCAGTATTTT
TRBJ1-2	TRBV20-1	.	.	CSAPGAIAYTF	TGCAGTGCCCCGGGTGCTATTGCCTACACCTTC
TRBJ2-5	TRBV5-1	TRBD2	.	CASEMGLAGGPETQYF	TGCGCCAGCGAAATGGGACTAGCGGGGGGGCCGGAGACCCAGTACTTC
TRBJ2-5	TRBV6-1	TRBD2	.	CASSRLAGGLETQYF	TGTGCCAGCAGCCGACTAGCGGGGGGGCTAGAGACCCAGTACTTC
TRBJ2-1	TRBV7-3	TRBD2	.	CASSSAVGLAGGRNEQFF	TGTGCCAGCAGCTCCGCGGTCGGACTAGCGGGAGGAAGGAATGAGCAGTTCTTC
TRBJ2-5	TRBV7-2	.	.	CASSPRSSNQETQYF	TGTGCCAGCAGCCCCAGATCGTCAAATCAAGAGACCCAGTACTTC
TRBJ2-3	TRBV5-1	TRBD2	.	CASSLAPSGDTDTQYF	TGCGCCAGCAGCTTGGCCCCTAGCGGGGACACAGATACGCAGTATTTT
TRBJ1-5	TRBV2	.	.	CASSRGNQPQHF	TGTGCCAGCAGTAGGGGCAATCAGCCCCAGCATTTT
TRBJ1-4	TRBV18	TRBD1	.	CASSPGTGVEKLFF	TGTGCCAGCTCACCCGGGACAGGGGTAGAAAAACTGTTTTTT
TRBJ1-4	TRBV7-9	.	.	CASSPGEGINEKLFF	TGTGCCAGCAGCCCGGGGGAGGGAATTAATGAAAAACTGTTTTTT
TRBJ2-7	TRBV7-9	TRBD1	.	CASSLVPDRGYEQYF	TGTGCCAGCAGCTTAGTCCCGGACAGGGGGTACGAGCAGTACTTC
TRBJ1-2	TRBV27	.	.	CASSPFYGYTF	TGTGCCAGCAGTCCATTCTATGGCTACACCTTC
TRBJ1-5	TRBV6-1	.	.	CASSERLGFSNQPQHF	TGTGCCAGCAGTGAACGTTTGGGATTTAGCAATCAGCCCCAGCATTTT
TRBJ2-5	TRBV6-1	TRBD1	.	CASSYRGDQETQYF	TGTGCCAGCAGCTACAGGGGGGACCAAGAGACCCAGTACTTC
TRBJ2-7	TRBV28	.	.	CASSLSEMGSYEQYF	TGTGCCAGCAGTCTCAGTGAAATGGGATCCTACGAGCAGTACTTC
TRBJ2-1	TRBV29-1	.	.	CSVTPRPGASYNEQFF	TGCAGCGTTACCCCCAGACCGGGGGCCTCTTACAATGAGCAGTTCTTC
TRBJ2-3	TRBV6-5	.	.	CASSPRGATDTQYF	TGTGCCAGCAGTCCTCGCGGGGCCACAGATACGCAGTATTTT
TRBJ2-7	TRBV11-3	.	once	CASSLGDSGWDEQYF	TGTGCCAGCAGCCTAGGGGACAGCGGGTGGGACGAGCAGTACTTC
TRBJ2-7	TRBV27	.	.	CASSPLPGPVESYEQYF	TGTGCCAGCAGTCCCCTTCCTGGTCCAGTTGAATCCTACGAGCAGTACTTC
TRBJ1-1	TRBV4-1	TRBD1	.	CASSQEQGYTEAFF	TGCGCCAGCAGCCAAGAACAGGGGTACACTGAAGCTTTCTTT
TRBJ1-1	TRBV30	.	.	CAWSLHTGRTEAFF	TGTGCCTGGTCCCTGCATACAGGGCGGACTGAAGCTTTCTTT
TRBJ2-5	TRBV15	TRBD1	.	CATSRDWAGGVETQYF	TGTGCCACCAGCAGAGATTGGGCAGGGGGCGTTGAGACCCAGTACTTC
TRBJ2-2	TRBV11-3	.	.	CASSLGAAGAGTGELFF	TGTGCCAGCAGCTTAGGGGCCGCGGGGGCCGGCACCGGGGAGCTGTTTTTT
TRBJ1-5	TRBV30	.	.	CAWSLGPYNQPQHF	TGTGCCTGGAGTTTGGGCCCGTACAATCAGCCCCAGCATTTT
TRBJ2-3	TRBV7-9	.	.	CASSPDRRSTDTQYF	TGTGCCAGCAGCCCAGACAGGCGGAGCACAGATACGCAGTATTTT
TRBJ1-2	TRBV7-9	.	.	CASSFATGYNGYTF	TGTGCCAGCAGCTTCGCGACGGGTTACAATGGCTACACCTTC
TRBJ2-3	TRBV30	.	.	CAYRPAGDTDTQYF	TGTGCCTATAGACCTGCGGGCGACACAGATACGCAGTATTTT
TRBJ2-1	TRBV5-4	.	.	CASSSGGLYNEQFF	TGTGCCAGCAGCTCCGGGGGGCTCTACAATGAGCAGTTCTTC
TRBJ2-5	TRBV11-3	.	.	CASSKQTQETQYF	TGTGCCAGCAGCAAACAAACGCAAGAGACCCAGTACTTC
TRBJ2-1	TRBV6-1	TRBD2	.	CASSLSGGVYNEQFF	TGTGCCAGCAGCCTAAGCGGGGGGGTTTACAATGAGCAGTTCTTC
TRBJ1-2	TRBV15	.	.	CATSRDRVRGYTF	TGTGCCACCAGCAGAGATCGGGTTAGGGGCTACACCTTC
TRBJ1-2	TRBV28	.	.	CASTRKTTIYGYTF	TGTGCCAGCACAAGGAAGACCACTATCTATGGCTACACCTTC
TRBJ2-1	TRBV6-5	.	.	CASSYSGVSSYNEQFF	TGTGCCAGCAGTTACTCCGGGGTTAGCTCCTACAATGAGCAGTTCTTC
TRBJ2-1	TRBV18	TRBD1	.	CASSPLGTGSNTEQFF	TGTGCCAGCTCACCGCTCGGGACAGGATCCAATACGGAGCAGTTCTTC
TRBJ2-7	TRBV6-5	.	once	CASSYSYRGWHEQYF	TGTGCCAGCAGTTACTCGTATAGGGGATGGCACGAGCAGTACTTC
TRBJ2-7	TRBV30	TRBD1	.	CAWDPGQGTSYEQYF	TGTGCCTGGGACCCGGGACAGGGGACTTCTTACGAGCAGTACTTC
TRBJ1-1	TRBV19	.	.	CASSITGEAFF	TGTGCCAGTAGTATTACAGGGGAAGCTTTCTTT
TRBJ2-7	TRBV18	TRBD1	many	CASSPGGDEQYF	TGTGCCAGCTCGCCAGGGGGCGACGAGCAGTACTTC
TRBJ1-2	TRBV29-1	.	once	CSVEGGQGLYGYTF	TGCAGCGTTGAAGGTGGGCAGGGGCTCTATGGCTACACCTTC
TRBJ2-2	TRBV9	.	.	CASRRQGLDTGELFF	TGTGCCAGCAGGAGACAAGGACTTGACACCGGGGAGCTGTTTTTT
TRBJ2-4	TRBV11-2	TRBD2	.	CASTPDGTRILAKNIQYF	TGTGCCAGCACCCCGGACGGGACTAGGATACTAGCCAAAAACATTCAGTACTTC
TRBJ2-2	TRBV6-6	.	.	CASSYPGRTGELFF	TGTGCCAGCAGTTACCCGGGGCGCACCGGGGAGCTGTTTTTT
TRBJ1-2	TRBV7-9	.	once	CASSQTNSPNYGYTF	TGTGCCAGCAGCCAGACTAATTCCCCTAACTATGGCTACACCTTC
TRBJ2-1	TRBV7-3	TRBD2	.	CASSLATSGRGEQFF	TGTGCCAGCAGCTTAGCCACTAGCGGCCGCGGTGAGCAGTTCTTC